This T cell receptor beta chain was obtained from a study of tumor and adjacent non-tumor tissue in lung cancer. Study-wide context: Each sample yielded some 4 million productive TCRbeta reads on average. Study results and limitations: Normal lung showed higher cumulative top 100 clone frequency than tumor.

A modified ARM-PCR protocol with three rounds of nested PCR amplified TCRbeta. TCRdb re-analysed the multiplex PCR reads in MiXCR, keeping a single row per CDR3 protein. The table lists 90,000 to 100,000 distinct CDR3 sequences, 80% of them singletons, with more than 25% in the top ten. No cell sorting was done before RNA was extracted from the tissue. Distant lung tissue was collected more than 3 cm away from the tumor edge. Note on this clonotype: The antigen is not known. One end of the junction does not line up with germline, which may come from a read error.

Germline loops: CDR1 SGHVS, CDR2 FQNEAQ. The CDR3 is 17 amino acids. The source of this sequence is a man aged 60 to 75 with small cell lung cancer. This chain links TRBV7-8 with TRBJ1-3; a possible D gene is TRBD1 (5 bases). Specimen: distant non-tumor lung tissue. The CDR3 DNA follows: TGTGCCAGCAGCTTAGCGTCCACAGGCTCCTCTGGAAACACCGTATATTTT. The encoded protein is CASSLASTGSSGNTVYF.